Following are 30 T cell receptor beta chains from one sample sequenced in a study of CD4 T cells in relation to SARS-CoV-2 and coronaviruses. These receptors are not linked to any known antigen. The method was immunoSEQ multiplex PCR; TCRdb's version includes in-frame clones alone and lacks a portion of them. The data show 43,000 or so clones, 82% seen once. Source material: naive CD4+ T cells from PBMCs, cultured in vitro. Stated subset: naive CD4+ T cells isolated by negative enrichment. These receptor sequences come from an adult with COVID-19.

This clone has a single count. In DNA form, the CDR3 reads TGTGCCAGCAGTTTGACTAGCGGAGGGACCAAAAACATTCAGTACTTC. Protein product: CASSLTSGGTKNIQYF. The genes are TRBV6-2 or TRBV6-3 and TRBJ2-4; 9 nucleotides align to TRBD2. Germline CDR1 is MNHEY and CDR2 is SVGEGT. This CDR3 comprises 16 residues. V dropped 4 bases and J dropped 2; count of bases not matched to a gene: 6.

The CDR3: CASILMRPGQGAYEQYF. The CDR3 DNA is TGTGCCAGCATTCTGATGAGGCCCGGACAGGGGGCTTACGAGCAGTACTTC. J is TRBJ2-7 and V is TRBV2; TRBD1 matches at 11 bases. Germline trimming cut 7 bases from V and 4 bases from J; bases unmatched to any gene: 15. The CDR3 is 17 amino acids. The germline V gene has CDR1 SNHLY and CDR2 FYNNEI.

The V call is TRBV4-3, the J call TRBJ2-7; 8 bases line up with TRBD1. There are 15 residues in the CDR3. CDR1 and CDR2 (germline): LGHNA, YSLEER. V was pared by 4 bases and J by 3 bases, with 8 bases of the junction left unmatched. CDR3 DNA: TGCGCCAGCAGCCGCACTCGAGGACAGGGCTACGAGCAGTACTTC. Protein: CASSRTRGQGYEQYF.

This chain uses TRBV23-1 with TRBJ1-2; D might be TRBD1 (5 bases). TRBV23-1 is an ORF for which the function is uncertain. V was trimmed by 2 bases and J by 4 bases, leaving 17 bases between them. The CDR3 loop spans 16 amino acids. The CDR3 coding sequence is TGCGCCAGCAGTCAAACGCGACAGAACCCCGGCTATGGCTACACCTTC. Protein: CASSQTRQNPGYGYTF.

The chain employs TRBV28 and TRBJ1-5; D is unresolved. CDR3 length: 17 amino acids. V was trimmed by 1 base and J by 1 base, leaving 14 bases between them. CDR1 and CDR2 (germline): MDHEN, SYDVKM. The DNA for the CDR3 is TGTGCCAGCAGTTTATTTGGCGGGCGGGTAAGCAATCAGCCCCAGCATTTT. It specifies CASSLFGGRVSNQPQHF.

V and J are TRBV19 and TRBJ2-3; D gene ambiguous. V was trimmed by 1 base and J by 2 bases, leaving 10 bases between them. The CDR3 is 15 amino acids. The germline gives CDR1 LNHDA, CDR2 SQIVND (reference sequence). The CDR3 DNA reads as TGTGCCAGTAGTATAGCGGCGGAAGACACAGATACGCAGTATTTT. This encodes CASSIAAEDTDTQYF.

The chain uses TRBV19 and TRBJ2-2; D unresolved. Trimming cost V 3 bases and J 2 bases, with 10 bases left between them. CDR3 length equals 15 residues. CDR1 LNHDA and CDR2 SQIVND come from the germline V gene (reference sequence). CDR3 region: CASSIKGPNTGELFF. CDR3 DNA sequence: TGTGCCAGTAGTATCAAGGGCCCAAACACCGGGGAGCTGTTTTTT.

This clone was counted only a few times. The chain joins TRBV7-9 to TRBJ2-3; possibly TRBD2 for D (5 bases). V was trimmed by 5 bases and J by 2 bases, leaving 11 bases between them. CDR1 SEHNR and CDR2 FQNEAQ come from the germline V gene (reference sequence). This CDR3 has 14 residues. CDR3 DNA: TGTGCCAGCAGCCGGGGTGAATTCACAGATACGCAGTATTTT. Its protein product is CASSRGEFTDTQYF. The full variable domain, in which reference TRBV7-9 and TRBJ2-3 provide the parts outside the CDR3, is DTGVSQNPRHKITKRGQNVTFRCDPISEHNRLYWYRQTLGQGPEFLTYFQNEAQLEKSRLLSDRFSAERPKGSFSTLEIQRTEQGDSAMYLCASSRGEFTDTQYFGPGTRLTVL.

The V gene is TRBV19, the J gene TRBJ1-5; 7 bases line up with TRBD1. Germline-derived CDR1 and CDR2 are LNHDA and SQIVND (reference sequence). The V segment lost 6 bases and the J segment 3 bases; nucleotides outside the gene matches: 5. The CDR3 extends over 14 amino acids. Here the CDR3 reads CASRTTGDNQPQHF. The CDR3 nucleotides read TGTGCCAGTAGGACCACAGGGGACAATCAGCCCCAGCATTTT.

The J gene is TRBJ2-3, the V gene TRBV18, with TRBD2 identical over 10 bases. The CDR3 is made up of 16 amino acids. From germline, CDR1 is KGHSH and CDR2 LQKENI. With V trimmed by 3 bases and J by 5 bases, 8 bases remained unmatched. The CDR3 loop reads CASSPNPSGSGDTQYF. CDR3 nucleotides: TGTGCCAGCTCACCGAATCCTAGCGGGAGTGGAGATACGCAGTATTTT.

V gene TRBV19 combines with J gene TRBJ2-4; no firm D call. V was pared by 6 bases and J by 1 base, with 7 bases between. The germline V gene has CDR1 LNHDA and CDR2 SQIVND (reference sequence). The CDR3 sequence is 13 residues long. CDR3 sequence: CASRDQAKNIQYF. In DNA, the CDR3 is TGTGCCAGTAGGGACCAGGCCAAAAACATTCAGTACTTC.

Here the CDR3 reads CASSTRTQETQYF. CDR3 in DNA: TGTGCCAGCAGTACACGGACTCAAGAGACCCAGTACTTC. This chain links TRBV27 with TRBJ2-5; the D gene is possibly TRBD2 (5 bases). CDR1 is MNHEY, CDR2 SMNVEV, per germline (reference sequence). Trimming took 5 bases from V and 2 from J, leaving 9 bases between them. CDR3 length equals 13 residues.

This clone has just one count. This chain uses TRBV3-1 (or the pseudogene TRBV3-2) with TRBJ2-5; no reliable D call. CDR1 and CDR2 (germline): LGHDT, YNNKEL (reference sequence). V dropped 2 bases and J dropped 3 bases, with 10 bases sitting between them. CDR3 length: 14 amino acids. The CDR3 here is CASSQWSSEETQYF. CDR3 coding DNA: TGTGCCAGCAGCCAATGGTCCTCAGAAGAGACCCAGTACTTC.

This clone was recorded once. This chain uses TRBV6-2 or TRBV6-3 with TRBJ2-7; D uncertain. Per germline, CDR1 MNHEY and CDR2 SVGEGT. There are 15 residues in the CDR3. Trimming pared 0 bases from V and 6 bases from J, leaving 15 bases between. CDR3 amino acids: CASSYSPSKTTEQYF. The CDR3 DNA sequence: TGTGCCAGCAGTTACTCGCCCTCTAAGACGACCGAGCAGTACTTC.

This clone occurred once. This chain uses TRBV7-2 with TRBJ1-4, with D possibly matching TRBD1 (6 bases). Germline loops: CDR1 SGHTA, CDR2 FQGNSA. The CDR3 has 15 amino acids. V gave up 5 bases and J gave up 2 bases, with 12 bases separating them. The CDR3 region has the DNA TGTGCCAGCAGCCAGACAGGAATCACTAATGAAAAACTGTTTTTT. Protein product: CASSQTGITNEKLFF.

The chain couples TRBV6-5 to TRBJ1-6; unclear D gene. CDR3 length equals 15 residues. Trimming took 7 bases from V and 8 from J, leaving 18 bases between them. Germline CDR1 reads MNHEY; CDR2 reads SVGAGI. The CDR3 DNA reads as TGTGCCAGCAATAGGATTCCTAACACATATTCACCCCTCCACTTT. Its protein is CASNRIPNTYSPLHF.

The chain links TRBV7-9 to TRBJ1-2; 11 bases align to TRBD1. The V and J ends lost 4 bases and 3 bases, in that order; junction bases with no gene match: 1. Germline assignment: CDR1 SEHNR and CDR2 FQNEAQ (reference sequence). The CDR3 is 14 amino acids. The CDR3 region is CASSSGQGDYGYTF. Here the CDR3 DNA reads TGTGCCAGCAGCTCGGGACAGGGGGACTATGGCTACACCTTC.

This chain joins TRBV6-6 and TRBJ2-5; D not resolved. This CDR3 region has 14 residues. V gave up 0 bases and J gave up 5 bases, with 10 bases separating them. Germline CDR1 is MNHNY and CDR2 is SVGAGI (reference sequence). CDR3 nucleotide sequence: TGTGCCAGCAGTTACTCGGACCTAAGGGAGACCCAGTACTTC. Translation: CASSYSDLRETQYF.

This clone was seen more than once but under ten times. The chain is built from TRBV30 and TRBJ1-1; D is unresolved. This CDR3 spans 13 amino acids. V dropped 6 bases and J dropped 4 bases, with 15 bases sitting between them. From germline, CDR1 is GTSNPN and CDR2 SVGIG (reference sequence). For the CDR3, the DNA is TGTGCCTGTTCTAGGGTGATGGGCACTGAAGCTTTCTTT. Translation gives CACSRVMGTEAFF.

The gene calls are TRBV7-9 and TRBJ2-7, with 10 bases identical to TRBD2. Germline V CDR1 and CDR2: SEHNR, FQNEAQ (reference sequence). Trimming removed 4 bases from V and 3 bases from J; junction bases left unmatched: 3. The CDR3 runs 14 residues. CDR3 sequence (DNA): TGTGCCAGCAGCTCCATAGCGGGAGGCTACGAGCAGTACTTC. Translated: CASSSIAGGYEQYF.

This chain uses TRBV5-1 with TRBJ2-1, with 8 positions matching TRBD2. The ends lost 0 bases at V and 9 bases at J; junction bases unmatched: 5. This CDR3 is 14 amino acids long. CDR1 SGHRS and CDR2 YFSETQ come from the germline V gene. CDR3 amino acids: CASSLDGRATEQFF. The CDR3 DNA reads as TGCGCCAGCAGCTTGGACGGGAGGGCCACTGAGCAGTTCTTC.

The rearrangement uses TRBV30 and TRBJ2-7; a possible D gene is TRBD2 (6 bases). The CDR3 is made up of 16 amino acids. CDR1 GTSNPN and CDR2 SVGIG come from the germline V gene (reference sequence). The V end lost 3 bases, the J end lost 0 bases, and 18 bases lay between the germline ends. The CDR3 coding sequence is TGTGCCTGGAGACGGGAGATGTCGCATAGCTCCTACGAGCAGTACTTC. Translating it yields CAWRREMSHSSYEQYF. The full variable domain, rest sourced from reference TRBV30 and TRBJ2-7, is SQTIHQWPATLVQPVGSPLSLECTVEGTSNPNLYWYRQAAGRGLQLLFYSVGIGQISSEVPQNLSASRPQDRQFILSSKKLLLSDSGFYLCAWRREMSHSSYEQYFGPGTRLTVT.

The CDR3, as DNA: TGCGCCAGCAGAGGGCAGGGTGGGGACACTGAAGCTTTCTTT. Translated, it gives CASRGQGGDTEAFF. The chain recombines TRBV5-1 with TRBJ1-1; tentatively, D is TRBD1 (5 bases). CDR3 length: 14 amino acids. Deletions cut 5 bases from V and 3 bases from J, with 14 bases between. The germline gives CDR1 SGHRS, CDR2 YFSETQ. The full variable domain, rest sourced from reference TRBV5-1 and TRBJ1-1, is KAGVTQTPRYLIKTRGQQVTLSCSPISGHRSVSWYQQTPGQGLQFLFEYFSETQRNKGNFPGRFSGRQFSNSRSEMNVSTLELGDSALYLCASRGQGGDTEAFFGQGTRLTVV.

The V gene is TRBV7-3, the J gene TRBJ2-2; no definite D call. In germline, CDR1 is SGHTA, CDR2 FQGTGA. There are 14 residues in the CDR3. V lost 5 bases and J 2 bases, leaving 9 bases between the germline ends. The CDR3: CASSIHDNTGELFF. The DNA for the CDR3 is TGTGCCAGCAGCATCCATGATAACACCGGGGAGCTGTTTTTT.

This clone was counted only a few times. In DNA, the CDR3 is TGTGCCACCCTCCTCTTGACTACGGAGGGAGCTTTCTTT. This codes for CATLLLTTEGAFF. V usage is TRBV28 and J usage is TRBJ1-1; D remains unclear. CDR1 is MDHEN and CDR2 is SYDVKM in the germline V gene. V lost 10 bases, J lost 10 bases, and 22 bases lay in between. The length of the CDR3 is 13 residues.

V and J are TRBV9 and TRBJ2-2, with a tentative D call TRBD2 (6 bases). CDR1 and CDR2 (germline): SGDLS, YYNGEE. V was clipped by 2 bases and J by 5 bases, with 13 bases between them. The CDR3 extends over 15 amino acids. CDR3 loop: CASSVGTAGTGELFF. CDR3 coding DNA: TGTGCCAGCAGCGTTGGGACTGCGGGAACCGGGGAGCTGTTTTTT. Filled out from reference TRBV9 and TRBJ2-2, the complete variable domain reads DSGVTQTPKHLITATGQRVTLRCSPRSGDLSVYWYQQSLDQGLQFLIQYYNGEERAKGNILERFSAQQFPDLHSELNLSSLELGDSALYFCASSVGTAGTGELFFGEGSRLTVL.

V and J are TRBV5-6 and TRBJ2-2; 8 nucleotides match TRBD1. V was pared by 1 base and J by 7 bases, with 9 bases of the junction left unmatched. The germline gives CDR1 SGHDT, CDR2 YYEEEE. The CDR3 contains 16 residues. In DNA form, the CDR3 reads TGTGCCAGCAGCTTGTCCGACAGGGGACTTATCGGGGAGCTGTTTTTT. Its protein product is CASSLSDRGLIGELFF.

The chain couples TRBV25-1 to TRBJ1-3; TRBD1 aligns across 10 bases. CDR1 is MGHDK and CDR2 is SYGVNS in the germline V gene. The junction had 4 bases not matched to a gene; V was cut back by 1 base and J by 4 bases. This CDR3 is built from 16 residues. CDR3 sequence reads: CASSESGTGVGNTIYF. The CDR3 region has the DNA TGTGCCAGCAGTGAATCCGGGACAGGGGTAGGAAACACCATATATTTT.

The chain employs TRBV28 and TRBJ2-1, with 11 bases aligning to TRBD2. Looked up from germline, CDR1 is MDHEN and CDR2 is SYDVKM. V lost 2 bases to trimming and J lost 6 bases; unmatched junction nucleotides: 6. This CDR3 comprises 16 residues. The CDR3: CASSLMGLAVPNEQFF. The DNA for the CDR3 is TGTGCCAGCAGTTTAATGGGACTAGCGGTACCCAATGAGCAGTTCTTC.

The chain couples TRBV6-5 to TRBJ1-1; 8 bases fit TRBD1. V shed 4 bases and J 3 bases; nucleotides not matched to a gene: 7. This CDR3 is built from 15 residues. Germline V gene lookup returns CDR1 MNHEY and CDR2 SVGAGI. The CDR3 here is CASSSRTGRDTEAFF. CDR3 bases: TGTGCCAGCAGTTCGCGGACAGGGAGAGACACTGAAGCTTTCTTT.